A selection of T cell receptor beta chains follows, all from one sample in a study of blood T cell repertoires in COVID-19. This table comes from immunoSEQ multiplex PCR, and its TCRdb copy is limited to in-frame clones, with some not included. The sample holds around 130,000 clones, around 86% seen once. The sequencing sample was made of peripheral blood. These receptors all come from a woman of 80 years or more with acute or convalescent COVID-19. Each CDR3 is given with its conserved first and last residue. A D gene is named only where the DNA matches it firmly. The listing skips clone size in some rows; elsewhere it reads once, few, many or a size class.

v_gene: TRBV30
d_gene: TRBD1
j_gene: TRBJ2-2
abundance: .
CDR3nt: TGTGCCTGCCCGGGACAGGTGGGGACCGGGGAGCTGTTTTTT
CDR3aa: CACPGQVGTGELFF

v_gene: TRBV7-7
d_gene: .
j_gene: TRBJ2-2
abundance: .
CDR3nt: TGTGCCAGCAGCCCCACAGGCTTTACCGGGGAGCTGTTTTTT
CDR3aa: CASSPTGFTGELFF

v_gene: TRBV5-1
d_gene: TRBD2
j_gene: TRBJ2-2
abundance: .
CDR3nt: TGCGCCAGCAGCTTGACTAGCGGGATGAACACCGGGGAGCTGTTTTTT
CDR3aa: CASSLTSGMNTGELFF

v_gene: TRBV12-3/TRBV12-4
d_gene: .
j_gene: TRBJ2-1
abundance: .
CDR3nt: TGTGCCAGCAGTCCCGGGTCACTAAATGAGCAGTTCTTC
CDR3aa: CASSPGSLNEQFF

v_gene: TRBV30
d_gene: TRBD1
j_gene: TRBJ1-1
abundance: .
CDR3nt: TGTGCCTGGAACAGGGGAAGAGAAGCTTTCTTT
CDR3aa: CAWNRGREAFF

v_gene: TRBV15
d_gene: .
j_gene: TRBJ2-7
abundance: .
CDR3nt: TGTGCCACCAGCAGAGGTCTCACGGGTGCTTACGAGCAGTACTTC
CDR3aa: CATSRGLTGAYEQYF

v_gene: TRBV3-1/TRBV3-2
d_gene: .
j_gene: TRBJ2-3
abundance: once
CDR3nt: TGTGCCAGCAGCCGAAGCAGGGGTGGCACAGATACGCAGTATTTT
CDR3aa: CASSRSRGGTDTQYF

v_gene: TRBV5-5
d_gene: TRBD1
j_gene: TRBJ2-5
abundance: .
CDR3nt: TGTGCCAGCAGCAGGACAGGGCCCCAAGAGACCCAGTACTTC
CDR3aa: CASSRTGPQETQYF

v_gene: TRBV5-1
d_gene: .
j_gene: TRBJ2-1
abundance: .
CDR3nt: TGCGCCAGCAGCTGGGCATTGGGTCCGTACAATGAGCAGTTCTTC
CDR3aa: CASSWALGPYNEQFF

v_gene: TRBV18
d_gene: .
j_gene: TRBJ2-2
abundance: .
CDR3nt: TGTGCCAGCTCACCACCCGGGGTCACCGGGGAGCTGTTTTTT
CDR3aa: CASSPPGVTGELFF

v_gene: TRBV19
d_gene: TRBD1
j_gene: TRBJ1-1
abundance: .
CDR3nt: TGTGCCAGTACCGACAGGGGGCCAGGGCCTGAAGCTTTCTTT
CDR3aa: CASTDRGPGPEAFF

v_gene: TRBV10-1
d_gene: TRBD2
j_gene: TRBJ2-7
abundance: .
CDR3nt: TGCGCCACCAAGGGAGGGCCGGTAGGGCAACCCTACGAGCAGTACTTC
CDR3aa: CATKGGPVGQPYEQYF

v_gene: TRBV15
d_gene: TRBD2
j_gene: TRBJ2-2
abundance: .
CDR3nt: TGTGCCACCAGCAGAGATCTAGCGGCGAACACCGGGGAGCTGTTTTTT
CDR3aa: CATSRDLAANTGELFF

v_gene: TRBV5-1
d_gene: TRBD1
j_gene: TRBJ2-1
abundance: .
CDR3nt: TGCGCCAGCGGTCCAGGGGACAGAGAGTACAATGAGCAGTTCTTC
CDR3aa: CASGPGDREYNEQFF

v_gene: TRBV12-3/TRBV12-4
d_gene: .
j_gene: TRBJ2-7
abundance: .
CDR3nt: TGTGCCAGCAGTTACCAGGGGCCCTACGAGCAGTACTTC
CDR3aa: CASSYQGPYEQYF

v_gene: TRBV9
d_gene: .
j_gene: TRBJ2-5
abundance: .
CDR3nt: TGTGCCAGCAGCGTAGGATTTGGGGCAATCCAAGAGACCCAGTACTTC
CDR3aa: CASSVGFGAIQETQYF

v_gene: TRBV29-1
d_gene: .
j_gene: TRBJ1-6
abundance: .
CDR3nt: TGCAGCGTTGGTTACCGGGTTGGCTCACCCCTCCACTTT
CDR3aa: CSVGYRVGSPLHF

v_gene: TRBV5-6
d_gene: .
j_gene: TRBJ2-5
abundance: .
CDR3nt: TGTGCCAGCAGCTTTCGATGGCAGACCCAGTACTTC
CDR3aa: CASSFRWQTQYF

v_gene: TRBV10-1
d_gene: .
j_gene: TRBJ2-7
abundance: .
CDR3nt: TGCGCCAGCAGTGAGTCGGGCCGCTCCTACGAGCAGTACTTC
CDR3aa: CASSESGRSYEQYF

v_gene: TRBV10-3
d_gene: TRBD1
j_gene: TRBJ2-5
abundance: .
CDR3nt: TGTGCCATCAGCCGGGGACAGGGAGAGACCCAGTACTTC
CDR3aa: CAISRGQGETQYF

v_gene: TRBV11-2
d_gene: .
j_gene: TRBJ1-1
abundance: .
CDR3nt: TGTGCCAGCAGGTGGGACTACGGGGACACTGAAGCTTTCTTT
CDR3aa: CASRWDYGDTEAFF

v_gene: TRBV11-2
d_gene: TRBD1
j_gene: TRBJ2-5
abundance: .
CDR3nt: TGTGCCAGCAGTCGGGACAGGGAGACCCAGTACTTC
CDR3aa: CASSRDRETQYF

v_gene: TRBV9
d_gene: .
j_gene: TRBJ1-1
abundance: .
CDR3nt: TGTGCCAGCAGCGACTCCAGGGGTTTAACTGAAGCTTTCTTT
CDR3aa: CASSDSRGLTEAFF

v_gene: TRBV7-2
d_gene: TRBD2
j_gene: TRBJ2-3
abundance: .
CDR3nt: TGTGCCAGCAGTGGAGCGGGGGTCACAGATACGCAGTATTTT
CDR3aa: CASSGAGVTDTQYF

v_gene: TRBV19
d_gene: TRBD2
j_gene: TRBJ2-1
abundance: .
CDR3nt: TGTGCCAGTAGTACTAGCGGGATTCCTACGACCCAGTTCTTC
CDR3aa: CASSTSGIPTTQFF

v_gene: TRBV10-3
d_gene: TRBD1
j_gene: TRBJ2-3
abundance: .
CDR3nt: TGTGCCATCAGGCCGGGACAGGGGGCGGAAACCGCGCGCGAAACTAGCACAGATACGCAGTATTTT
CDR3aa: CAIRPGQGAETARETSTDTQYF

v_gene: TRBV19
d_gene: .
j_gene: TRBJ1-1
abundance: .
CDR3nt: TGTGCCAGTAGTTTTTATGGGGGGATCACTGAAGCTTTCTTT
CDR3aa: CASSFYGGITEAFF

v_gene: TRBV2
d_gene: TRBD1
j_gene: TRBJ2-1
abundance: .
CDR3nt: TGTGCCAGCAGTGGCCGGGACAGAACCTACAATGAGCAGTTCTTC
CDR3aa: CASSGRDRTYNEQFF

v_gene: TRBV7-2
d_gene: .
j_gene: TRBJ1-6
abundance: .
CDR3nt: TGTGCCAGCAGCTTAGTCTCCGGGTTTACCTATAATTCACCCCTCCACTTT
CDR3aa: CASSLVSGFTYNSPLHF

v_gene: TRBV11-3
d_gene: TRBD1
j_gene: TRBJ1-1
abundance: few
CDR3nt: TGTGCCAGCAGCCGGACAGGGAGAACTGAAGCTTTCTTT
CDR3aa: CASSRTGRTEAFF

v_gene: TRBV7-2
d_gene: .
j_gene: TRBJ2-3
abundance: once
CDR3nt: TGTGCCAGCGGCGGGTACCACACAGATACGCAGTATTTT
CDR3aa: CASGGYHTDTQYF

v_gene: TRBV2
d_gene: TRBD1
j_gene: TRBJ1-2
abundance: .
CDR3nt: TGTGCCAGCAGACTCGAGGGACAGGGGGCGTCGGGCTACACCTTC
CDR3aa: CASRLEGQGASGYTF

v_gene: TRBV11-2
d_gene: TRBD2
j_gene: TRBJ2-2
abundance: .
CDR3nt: TGTGCCAGCAGCTCGACGACGGGGGGCACCGGGGAGCTGTTTTTT
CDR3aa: CASSSTTGGTGELFF

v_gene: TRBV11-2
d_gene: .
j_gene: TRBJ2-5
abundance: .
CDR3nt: TGTGCCAGCAGCCGCGAGAGGAGGGAGACCCAGTACTTC
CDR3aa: CASSRERRETQYF

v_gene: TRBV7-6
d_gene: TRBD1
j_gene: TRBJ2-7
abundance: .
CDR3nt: TGTGCCAGCAGCCGGGGACAGGGGTATACCTCCTACGAGCAGTACTTC
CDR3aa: CASSRGQGYTSYEQYF

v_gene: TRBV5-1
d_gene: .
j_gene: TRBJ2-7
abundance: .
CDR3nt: TGCGCCAGCAGCTCGTCAGTAGCCCCGAGCTCCTACGAGCAGTACTTC
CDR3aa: CASSSSVAPSSYEQYF

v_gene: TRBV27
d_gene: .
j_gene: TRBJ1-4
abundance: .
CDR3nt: TGTGCCAGCAGCCTCCTTGCAACTAATGAAAAACTGTTTTTT
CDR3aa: CASSLLATNEKLFF

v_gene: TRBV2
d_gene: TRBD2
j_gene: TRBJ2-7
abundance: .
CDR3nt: TGTGCCAGCAGTGACCTCCTACCGGGACTAGCGATCTACGAGCAGTACTTC
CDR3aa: CASSDLLPGLAIYEQYF

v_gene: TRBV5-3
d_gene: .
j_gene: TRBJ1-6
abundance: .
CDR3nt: TGTGCCAGAAGCAATCGGGCCCGCAGGGATCGTAATTCACCCCTCCACTTT
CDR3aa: CARSNRARRDRNSPLHF

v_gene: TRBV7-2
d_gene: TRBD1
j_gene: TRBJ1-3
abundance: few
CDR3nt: TGTGCCAGCAGCTATGACAGGGCTTATGGAAACACCATATATTTT
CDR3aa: CASSYDRAYGNTIYF

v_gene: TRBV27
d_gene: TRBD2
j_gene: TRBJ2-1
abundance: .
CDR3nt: TGTGCCAGCAGTTGGGCGGGAGCTTACCACAATGAGCAGTTCTTC
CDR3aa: CASSWAGAYHNEQFF

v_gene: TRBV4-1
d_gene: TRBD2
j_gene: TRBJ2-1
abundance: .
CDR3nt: TGCGCCAGCAGCCCTGGACTAGCGGGAGGGGGATGGCAGTTCTTC
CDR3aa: CASSPGLAGGGWQFF